The 31 T cell receptor beta chains presented below share a single source sample, sequenced in a study of T cell clonality in common variable immunodeficiency (dated by TCRdb to the mid-2010s). The library was made by the immunoSEQ multiplex PCR assay. In TCRdb, the immuneACCESS table is reduced to in-frame sequences with V and J assigned. These tables do not hold every clone; where another copy was compared, an unresolved V gene accounts for under half, and the others remain unexplained. The sample comprises 42,000 or so clones, and every one was counted more than once. The ten largest make up over 1.3% of the sample. The source material was peripheral blood mononuclear cells. The receptors were sampled from a person aged 18 to 75 in good health.

In its sample, this clone was seen many times. The observed sequence ends 3 residues before the CDR3 terminus, with the missing tail filled in from the germline J gene. The chain has TRBV9 and TRBJ2-1; 12 bases align to TRBD2. Trimming cost V 4 bases and J 6 bases; bases outside gene matches: 8. This CDR3 is built from 16 residues. Germline lookup yields CDR1 SGDLS and CDR2 YYNGEE. CDR3 sequence: CASSPQLAGGVNEQFF. The sequenced part of the CDR3 DNA is TGTGCCAGCAGCCCCCAACTAGCGGGAGGTGTCAATGAG. Filled out from reference TRBV9 and TRBJ2-1, the complete variable domain reads DSGVTQTPKHLITATGQRVTLRCSPRSGDLSVYWYQQSLDQGLQFLIQYYNGEERAKGNILERFSAQQFPDLHSELNLSSLELGDSALYFCASSPQLAGGVNEQFFGPGTRLTVL.

This clone was seen repeatedly, ten times or more. Read coverage stops 3 residues before the CDR3 terminus; the germline J gene supplies the remainder. The chain links TRBV12-3 or TRBV12-4 to TRBJ2-3, with 8 positions matching TRBD1. V dropped 6 bases and J dropped 3; count of bases not matched to a gene: 8. This CDR3 has 15 amino acids. CDR3 in amino acids: CASRPDRGFTDTQYF. CDR3 DNA, as far as it was read: TGTGCCAGCAGACCCGACAGGGGCTTTACAGATACG.

As concerns this clone: The read ends 3 residues shy of where the CDR3 ends; the end is completed using the germline J gene. The rearrangement uses TRBV20-1 and TRBJ2-3; possibly TRBD2 for D (6 bases). Germline V gene sequence: CDR1 DFQATT, CDR2 SNEGSKA (reference sequence). The CDR3 contains 14 residues. V lost 5 bases and J lost 3, with 15 bases in between. CDR3 amino acids: CSASSGLVTDTQYF. The CDR3 DNA, read in part, is TGCAGTGCTTCCTCGGGACTTGTGACAGATACG.

This clone was counted many times. The CDR3 bases that were read are TGTGCCAGCAGACCGAGAGCGGGATCCTACAATGAG. Amino acid sequence: CASRPRAGSYNE. The whole CDR3 protein reads CASRPRAGSYNEQFF. The chain uses TRBV5-5 and TRBJ2-1, with 7 bases matching TRBD2. The read stops 3 residues short of the end of the CDR3; the missing end is completed from the germline J gene. This CDR3 contains 15 residues. Germline V gives CDR1 SGHKS, CDR2 YYEKEE (reference sequence). V shed 5 bases and J 1 base; nucleotides not matched to a gene: 6.

This clone has ten or more counts. The read ends 3 residues shy of where the CDR3 ends; the end is completed using the germline J gene. The genes are TRBV10-3 and TRBJ2-3, with 8 bases that match TRBD1. V was pared by 7 bases and J by 5 bases, with 8 bases of the junction left unmatched. The CDR3 spans 14 residues. Looked up from germline, CDR1 is ENHRY and CDR2 is SYGVKD. The chain's CDR3 is CAIKKTGVEDTQYF. Partial CDR3 DNA: TGTGCCATCAAAAAGACAGGGGTGGAAGATACG.

This clone was seen at least ten times. The germline gene is not matched at one end of the junction; a read error may be the cause. The CDR3 DNA, read in part, is TGCGCCAGCAGCCAAGATTGGATGCAAGGGGGGGCCGGGGGAACG. Translation: CASSQDWMQGGAGGT. Given in full, the CDR3 is CASSQDWMQGGAGGTQYF. The chain recombines TRBV4-2 with TRBJ2-3; tentatively, D is TRBD2 (7 bases). The observed sequence ends 3 residues before the CDR3 terminus, with the missing tail filled in from the germline J gene. CDR3 length equals 18 residues. From germline, CDR1 is LGHNA and CDR2 YNFKEQ.

The sample holds many counts of this clone. Read sequence stops 3 residues before the CDR3 end, and the germline J gene provides the missing end. V and J are TRBV20-1 and TRBJ1-1; D perhaps matches TRBD1 (5 bases). Germline V gene sequence: CDR1 DFQATT, CDR2 SNEGSKA (reference sequence). The CDR3 totals 13 residues. The V and J ends lost 2 bases and 1 base respectively, with 8 bases between them. CDR3 in amino acids: CSARPGGNTEAFF. The sequenced part of the CDR3 DNA is TGCAGTGCTAGACCGGGGGGGAACACTGAA.

At least ten counts were recorded for this clone. Read data end 3 residues before the CDR3 end; the end is taken from the germline J gene. The chain carries TRBV7-3 and TRBJ2-7; D is tentatively TRBD1 or TRBD2 (5 bases each). CDR1 is SGHTA, CDR2 FQGTGA, per germline. The CDR3 totals 15 residues. V was shortened by 1 base and J by 3 bases, with 13 bases between the two germline ends. This CDR3 is CASSLRGLGSYEQYF. The sequenced part of the CDR3 DNA is TGTGCCAGCAGCTTAAGGGGCCTAGGGAGCTACGAG.

This clone appeared many times. The read stops 3 residues short of the end of the CDR3; the missing end is completed from the germline J gene. The chain is built from TRBV2 and TRBJ2-7; TRBD1 aligns across 9 bases. J gave up 2 bases and V 5 bases, and 7 bases lay outside the gene matches. This CDR3 is 15 amino acids long. Germline V gives CDR1 SNHLY, CDR2 FYNNEI. The CDR3 here is CASSHTGGATYEQYF. The CDR3 bases that were read are TGTGCCAGCAGTCACACAGGGGGCGCGACCTACGAG. The full variable domain, completed using reference TRBV2 and TRBJ2-7, is EPEVTQTPSHQVTQMGQEVILRCVPISNHLYFYWYRQILGQKVEFLVSFYNNEISEKSEIFDDQFSVERPDGSNFTLKIRSTKLEDSAMYFCASSHTGGATYEQYFGPGTRLTVT.

This clone was observed at least ten times. With the read ending 3 residues before the CDR3 end, the germline J gene is used to fill in that end. The chain employs TRBV20-1 and TRBJ1-5; D unresolved. V was cut by 1 base and J by 3 bases, with 7 bases left in between. CDR3 length equals 13 residues. Per the germline V gene, CDR1 is DFQATT and CDR2 is SNEGSKA (reference sequence). The part of the CDR3 DNA that was read is TGCAGTGCTAGAGGGCAGTTCAATCAGCCC. This sequence encodes CSARGQFNQP. The entire CDR3 protein reads CSARGQFNQPQHF.

This clone was found many times. The read stops 3 residues short of the end of the CDR3; the missing end is completed from the germline J gene. This sequence joins TRBV20-1 and TRBJ2-1; no firm D call. Germline loops: CDR1 DFQATT, CDR2 SNEGSKA (reference sequence). The CDR3 has 15 amino acids. V was clipped by 0 bases and J by 6 bases, with 15 bases between them. The CDR3 is CSARDPLGPGNEQFF. Partial CDR3 DNA: TGCAGTGCTAGAGATCCCCTTGGGCCAGGCAATGAG.

This clone has ten or more counts. The read stops 3 residues short of the end of the CDR3; the missing end is completed from the germline J gene. This chain joins TRBV28 and TRBJ2-4; 7 bases agree with TRBD1. The CDR3 covers 15 residues. Germline V lookup: CDR1 MDHEN, CDR2 SYDVKM. V lost 5 bases and J lost 1; bases outside the gene matches: 5. The CDR3 sequence: CASSQGDWAKNIQYF. CDR3 bases read: TGTGCCAGCAGTCAGGGGGATTGGGCCAAAAACATT.

The sample holds many counts of this clone. The read halts 3 residues ahead of the CDR3 end, with the missing end drawn from the germline J gene. The chain uses TRBV28 and TRBJ2-7; 7 bases agree with TRBD2. The CDR3 has 14 amino acids. Germline CDR1 reads MDHEN; CDR2 reads SYDVKM. V lost 6 bases to trimming and J lost 4 bases; unmatched junction nucleotides: 9. Incomplete CDR3 DNA: TGTGCCAGCAGCCCGGGTCTAGCGGTTTACGAG. This codes for CASSPGLAVYE. The full CDR3 reads CASSPGLAVYEQYF.

This clone was recorded many times. The read terminates 3 residues ahead of where the CDR3 ends, so the germline J gene completes it. The chain joins TRBV7-2 to TRBJ2-5, with D unresolved. The V end was cut by 1 base, the J end by 1 base, with 7 bases between. This CDR3 contains 14 residues. Germline CDR1 and CDR2: SGHTA and FQGNSA. The sequenced CDR3 bases are TGTGCCAGCAGCTTAGGGGCAGGCCAAGAGACC. Translation: CASSLGAGQET. The CDR3 reads in full as CASSLGAGQETQYF.

This clone was observed many times. The CDR3 end lies 3 residues beyond the end of the read and is filled in from the germline J gene. The chain is built from TRBV12-3 or TRBV12-4 and TRBJ2-5, with D tentatively TRBD1 (5 bases). V dropped 1 base and J dropped 7 bases, with 13 bases sitting between them. This CDR3 comprises 14 residues. CDR3 DNA, as far as it was read: TGTGCCAGCAGTTTAGTAGGCCAAAGGGGGACC. Its translation is CASSLVGQRGT. The full CDR3 protein is CASSLVGQRGTQYF.

Ten or more counts support this clone. The CDR3 is cut off 3 residues early in the read; its end comes from the germline J gene. This chain uses TRBV20-1 with TRBJ2-1, with a weak D call TRBD1 (6 bases). The CDR3 consists of 13 residues. V was cut by 4 bases and J by 5 bases, with 12 bases left in between. Germline V lookup: CDR1 DFQATT, CDR2 SNEGSKA (reference sequence). The CDR3 region is CSATGALDNEQFF. The sequenced CDR3 bases are TGCAGTGCTACAGGGGCCCTAGACAATGAG.

This clone was recorded many times. Read data end 3 residues before the CDR3 end; the end is taken from the germline J gene. The J gene is TRBJ2-7, the V gene TRBV5-1; TRBD2 matches 16 bases. From germline, CDR1 is SGHRS and CDR2 YFSETQ. V was pared by 1 base and J by 4 bases, with 8 bases of the junction left unmatched. The CDR3 has 18 residues. The CDR3 loop reads CASSLLAGTSGRGYEQYF. The CDR3 bases that were read are TGCGCCAGCAGCTTGTTAGCTGGGACTAGCGGGAGGGGGTACGAG.

This clone was detected ten times or more. Read sequence stops 3 residues before the CDR3 end, and the germline J gene provides the missing end. The chain links TRBV7-6 to TRBJ2-1; 14 bases match TRBD2. The V gene end was trimmed by 5 bases and the J gene end by 4 bases; junction bases not matched to a gene: 4. Germline V lookup: CDR1 SGHVS, CDR2 FNYEAQ. This CDR3 comprises 16 residues. Incomplete CDR3 DNA: TGTGCCAGCAGCCTAAGGACTAGCGGGGGGTACAATGAG. Its protein is CASSLRTSGGYNE. The complete CDR3 protein is CASSLRTSGGYNEQFF.

In its sample, this clone was seen many times. The read ends 3 residues early relative to the CDR3; the germline J gene fills the gap. The chain links TRBV19 to TRBJ2-3; 12 bases fit TRBD2. The ends lost 2 bases at V and 3 bases at J; junction bases unmatched: 12. The CDR3 runs to 19 residues. Germline V gene lookup returns CDR1 LNHDA and CDR2 SQIVND (reference sequence). The CDR3 loop reads CASSIKGASGRAWTDTQYF. The CDR3 bases that were read are TGTGCCAGTAGTATAAAGGGGGCTAGCGGGAGGGCCTGGACAGATACG.

This clone was recorded many times. The sequenced fragment ends 3 residues before the CDR3 boundary, so the rest is inferred from the germline J gene. The chain carries TRBV19 and TRBJ1-5; TRBD1 agrees at 8 bases. This CDR3 has 15 amino acids. The ends lost 5 bases at V and 3 bases at J; junction bases unmatched: 6. CDR1 LNHDA and CDR2 SQIVND come from the germline V gene (reference sequence). This CDR3 reads CASSQGARVNQPQHF. The CDR3 bases that were read are TGTGCCAGTAGTCAGGGGGCGAGGGTCAATCAGCCC.

A word on this clone: The CDR3 end lies 3 residues beyond the end of the read and is filled in from the germline J gene. This CDR3 is also generated by other DNA sequences in the sample. This chain links TRBV2 with TRBJ2-7, with 13 bases that match TRBD2. The germline CDR1 and CDR2 sequences are SNHLY and FYNNEI. With 6 bases clipped from V and 4 bases from J, the junction kept 6 bases outside the gene matches. The CDR3 consists of 15 residues. Here the CDR3 reads CASSETSGRRYEQYF. The part of the CDR3 DNA that was read is TGTGCCAGCAGCGAGACTAGCGGGAGGAGGTACGAG.

At least ten counts were recorded for this clone. CDR3 loop: CASEWTGASGNTIYF. The covered CDR3 bases are TGTGCCAGCGAGTGGACAGGGGCCTCTGGAAACACC. This sequence joins TRBV28 and TRBJ1-3, with TRBD1 identical over 9 bases. With the read ending 3 residues before the CDR3 end, the germline J gene is used to fill in that end. The CDR3 runs 15 residues. From germline, CDR1 is MDHEN and CDR2 SYDVKM. V was clipped by 8 bases and J by 0 bases; unmatched bases: 5.

By share of the sample, this clone is medium-sized. Read sequence stops 3 residues before the CDR3 end, and the germline J gene provides the missing end. V and J are TRBV6-1 and TRBJ2-5, with D possibly TRBD1 on 6 matching bases. This CDR3 has 15 amino acids. Per germline, CDR1 MNHNS and CDR2 SASEGT. V was trimmed by 4 bases and J by 4 bases, leaving 16 bases between them. CDR3 loop: CASSVAFGGGETQYF. The sequenced part of the CDR3 DNA is TGTGCCAGCAGTGTCGCTTTTGGGGGCGGAGAGACC.

In its sample, this clone was seen many times. The CDR3 extends 3 residues past the end of the read, so its final part is completed from the germline J gene. Other DNA sequences in this sample translate to the same CDR3. This rearrangement joins TRBV18 to TRBJ1-5, with 7 bases aligning to TRBD1. There are 13 residues in the CDR3. Germline lookup yields CDR1 KGHSH and CDR2 LQKENI. The V gene end was trimmed by 3 bases and the J gene end by 4 bases; junction bases not matched to a gene: 0. CDR3 DNA, as far as it was read: TGTGCCAGCTCACCGGACAGGAATCAGCCC. This encodes CASSPDRNQP. The whole CDR3 is CASSPDRNQPQHF.

This clone was counted ten times or more. With the read ending 3 residues before the CDR3 end, the germline J gene is used to fill in that end. The chain is built from TRBV5-4 and TRBJ2-5, with a tentative D call TRBD1 (5 bases). CDR1 and CDR2 (germline): SGHNT, YYREEE (reference sequence). V dropped 0 bases and J dropped 5 bases, with 14 bases sitting between them. The CDR3 is 15 residues long. The CDR3 sequence is CASSLDPGRAETQYF. Incomplete CDR3 DNA: TGTGCCAGCAGCTTGGACCCGGGCAGGGCGGAGACC.

This clone showed up many times. The read halts 3 residues ahead of the CDR3 end, with the missing end drawn from the germline J gene. The rearrangement joins TRBV19 to TRBJ2-1, with 7 bases that match TRBD1. This CDR3 contains 15 residues. Losses at the gene ends were 3 bases for V and 0 bases for J; bases not matched to a gene: 2. Germline-derived CDR1 and CDR2 are LNHDA and SQIVND (reference sequence). The CDR3 spells CASSMDRSSYNEQFF. The sequenced part of the CDR3 DNA is TGTGCCAGTAGTATGGACAGGAGCTCCTACAATGAG.

Many counts were recorded for this clone. The read falls 3 residues short of the CDR3 end, and the missing part is taken from the germline J gene. This chain joins TRBV20-1 and TRBJ2-1; 12 bases are a match to TRBD2. The CDR3 sequence is 16 residues long. CDR1 and CDR2 from the germline V gene are DFQATT and SNEGSKA (reference sequence). Trimming took 6 bases from V and 6 from J; bases not matched to a gene: 12. Incomplete CDR3 DNA: TGCAGTGCGCTGAATAGACTAGCGGGAGACCTCAATGAG. It encodes CSALNRLAGDLNE. The CDR3 as a whole reads CSALNRLAGDLNEQFF.

By share of the sample, this clone is medium-sized. The CDR3 is cut off 3 residues early in the read; its end comes from the germline J gene. V usage is TRBV20-1 and J usage is TRBJ2-4; 10 positions match TRBD2. The CDR3 runs 15 residues. CDR1 DFQATT and CDR2 SNEGSKA come from the germline V gene (reference sequence). V was pared by 5 bases and J by 8 bases, with 12 bases of the junction left unmatched. CDR3 amino acids: CSAPGLAGEWDIQYF. Incomplete CDR3 DNA: TGCAGTGCTCCGGGTCTAGCGGGAGAATGGGACATT.

This clone was picked up many times. The read falls 3 residues short of the CDR3 end, and the missing part is taken from the germline J gene. The rearrangement joins TRBV5-4 to TRBJ2-1; D gene uncertain. V was trimmed by 2 bases and J by 0 bases, leaving 9 bases between them. Looked up from germline, CDR1 is SGHNT and CDR2 is YYREEE (reference sequence). This CDR3 contains 15 residues. CDR3 sequence: CASSFGGSSYNEQFF. Partial CDR3 DNA: TGTGCCAGCAGCTTTGGCGGTAGCTCCTACAATGAG.

This clone showed up many times. The read halts 3 residues ahead of the CDR3 end, with the missing end drawn from the germline J gene. The chain combines TRBV20-1 with TRBJ2-7; the D gene is possibly TRBD2 (6 bases). Germline V gene sequence: CDR1 DFQATT, CDR2 SNEGSKA (reference sequence). Trimming removed 5 bases from V and 0 bases from J, with 14 bases in between. The CDR3 has 14 amino acids. The part of the CDR3 DNA that was read is TGCAGTGCTCCCCAGCTAGCGAGCTCCTACGAG. It codes for CSAPQLASSYE. The whole CDR3 region reads CSAPQLASSYEQYF.

This clone was counted at least ten times. The CDR3 end falls 3 residues outside the read, so it is completed with the germline J gene. V and J are TRBV20-1 and TRBJ1-4, with 9 nucleotides matching TRBD1. J lost 8 bases, V lost 3 bases, and 10 bases had no gene match. The CDR3 sequence is 15 residues long. Germline assignment: CDR1 DFQATT and CDR2 SNEGSKA (reference sequence). CDR3 bases read: TGCAGTGCTAGGGCAAACAGGGGGCTGGAGGAAAAA. Its protein is CSARANRGLEEK. The full CDR3 is CSARANRGLEEKLFF.